This T cell receptor beta chain stems from a study of shared clonotypes between healthy human individuals. The data were produced by immunoSEQ multiplex PCR, yet TCRdb's version contains in-frame clones alone and is incomplete. This sample yields approximately 340,000 clones, of which less than 85% are seen a single time; about 9.4% belongs to the top ten. The study separated CD4+ cells into CD45RA+ naive and CD45RA-negative memory subsets. Whole-study results and caveats: An effect of sequencing depth on clonotype sharing among donors was expected. Despite large depth, sorted-subset datasets appeared incompletely sequenced.

Comments on this clone: Its target is unknown.

The V end lost 4 bases, the J end lost 6 bases, and 17 bases lay between the germline ends. Per the germline V gene, CDR1 is SGHNT and CDR2 is YYREEE (reference sequence). The CDR3 consists of 15 residues. This clonotype was sampled from a man aged 30 to 45 in good health. Sequencing was performed on memory CD4+ T cells sorted from blood. Subset of the sample: CD45RA-negative fraction. The rearrangement joins TRBV5-4 to TRBJ2-1; the D gene is possibly TRBD2 (5 bases). The CDR3 protein is CASSEDKRTFNEQFF. The CDR3 DNA sequence: TGTGCCAGCAGCGAAGACAAGAGGACTTTCAATGAGCAGTTCTTC. Using reference TRBV5-4 and TRBJ2-1 for the parts outside the CDR3, the full variable domain is ETGVTQSPTHLIKTRGQQVTLRCSSQSGHNTVSWYQQALGQGPQFIFQYYREEENGRGNFPPRFSGLQFPNYSSELNVNALELDDSALYLCASSEDKRTFNEQFFGPGTRLTVL.